Described below is a single T cell receptor (beta chain) sequence and its context. This entry belongs to a study of blood T cell repertoires in COVID-19. Study at large: Sources were T cells, B-cell-depleted T cells, or PBMCs; the material itself was cDNA or gDNA.

Sequenced by immunoSEQ multiplex PCR; TCRdb stores in-frame clones only, minus some. The table includes under 75,000 clones, about 91% detected once. The trim removed 1 base at V and 4 bases at J, leaving 8 bases unmatched. Germline loops: CDR1 SGDLS, CDR2 YYNGEE. This CDR3 region has 16 residues. V usage is TRBV9 and J usage is TRBJ1-5; 7 nucleotides align to TRBD1. Sequenced material: peripheral blood. The receptor comes from an elderly woman with active COVID-19. The CDR3 reads CASSVTNRGGNQPQHF. The CDR3 region has the DNA TGTGCCAGCAGCGTAACCAACAGGGGTGGGAATCAGCCCCAGCATTTT.